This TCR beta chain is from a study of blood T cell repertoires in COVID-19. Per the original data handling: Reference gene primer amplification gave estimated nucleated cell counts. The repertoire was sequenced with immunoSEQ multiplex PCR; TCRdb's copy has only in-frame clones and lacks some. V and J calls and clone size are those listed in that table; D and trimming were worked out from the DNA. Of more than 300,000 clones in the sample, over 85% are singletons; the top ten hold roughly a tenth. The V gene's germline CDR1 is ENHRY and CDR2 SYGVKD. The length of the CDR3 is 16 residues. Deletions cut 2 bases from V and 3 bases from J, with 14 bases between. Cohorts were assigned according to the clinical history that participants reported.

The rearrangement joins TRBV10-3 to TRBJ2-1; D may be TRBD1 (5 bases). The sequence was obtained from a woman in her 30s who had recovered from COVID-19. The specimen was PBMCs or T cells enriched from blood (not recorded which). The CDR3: CAISEPDNSHYNEQFF. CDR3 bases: TGTGCCATCAGTGAGCCGGACAATTCTCACTACAATGAGCAGTTCTTC.